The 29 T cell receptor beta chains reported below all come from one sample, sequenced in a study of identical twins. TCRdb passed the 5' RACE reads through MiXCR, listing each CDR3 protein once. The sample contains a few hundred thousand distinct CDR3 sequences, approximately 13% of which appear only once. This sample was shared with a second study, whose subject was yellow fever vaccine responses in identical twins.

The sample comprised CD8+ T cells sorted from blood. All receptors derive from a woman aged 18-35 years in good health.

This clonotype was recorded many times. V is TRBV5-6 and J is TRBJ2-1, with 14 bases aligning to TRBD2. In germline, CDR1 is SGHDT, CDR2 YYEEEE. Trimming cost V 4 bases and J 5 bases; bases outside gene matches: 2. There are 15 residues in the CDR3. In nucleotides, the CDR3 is TGTGCCAGCAGCGAGGGACTAGCGGGGGACAATGAGCAGTTCTTC. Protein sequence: CASSEGLAGDNEQFF.

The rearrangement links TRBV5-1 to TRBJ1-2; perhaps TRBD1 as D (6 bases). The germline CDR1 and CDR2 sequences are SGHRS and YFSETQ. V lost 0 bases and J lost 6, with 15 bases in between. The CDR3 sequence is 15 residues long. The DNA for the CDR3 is TGCGCCAGCAGCTTGGTTGCCAGGGGAAAGGATGGCTACACCTTC. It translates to CASSLVARGKDGYTF. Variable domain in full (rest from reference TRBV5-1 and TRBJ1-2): KAGVTQTPRYLIKTRGQQVTLSCSPISGHRSVSWYQQTPGQGLQFLFEYFSETQRNKGNFPGRFSGRQFSNSRSEMNVSTLELGDSALYLCASSLVARGKDGYTFGSGTRLTVV.

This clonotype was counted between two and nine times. The CDR3 spells CATSRGQAQETQYF. The CDR3 DNA reads as TGTGCCACCAGCAGAGGACAGGCACAAGAGACCCAGTACTTC. The J gene is TRBJ2-5, the V gene TRBV15; tentative D call: TRBD1 (6 bases). The CDR3 has 14 residues. The germline gives CDR1 LNHNV, CDR2 YYDKDF (reference sequence). Trimming pared 1 base from V and 2 bases from J, leaving 8 bases between.

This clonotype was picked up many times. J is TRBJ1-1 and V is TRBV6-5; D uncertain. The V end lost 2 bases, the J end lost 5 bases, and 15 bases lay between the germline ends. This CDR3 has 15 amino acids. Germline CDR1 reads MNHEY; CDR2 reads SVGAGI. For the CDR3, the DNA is TGTGCCAGCAGTTACGTACTGGGGAGAGGGACTGAAGCTTTCTTT. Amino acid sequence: CASSYVLGRGTEAFF.

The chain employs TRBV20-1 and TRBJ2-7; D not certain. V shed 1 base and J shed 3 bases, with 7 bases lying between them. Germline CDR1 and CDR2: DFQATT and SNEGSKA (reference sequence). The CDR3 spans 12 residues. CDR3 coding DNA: TGCAGTGCTAGAGTCAGAGACTACGAGCAGTACGTC. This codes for CSARVRDYEQYV.

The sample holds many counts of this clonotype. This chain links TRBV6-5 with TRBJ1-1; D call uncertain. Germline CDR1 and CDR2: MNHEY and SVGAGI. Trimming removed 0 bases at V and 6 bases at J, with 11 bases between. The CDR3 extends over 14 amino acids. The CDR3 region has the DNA TGTGCCAGCAGTTACTCTGAGGGAAGCGCTGAAGCTTTCTTT. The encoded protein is CASSYSEGSAEAFF.

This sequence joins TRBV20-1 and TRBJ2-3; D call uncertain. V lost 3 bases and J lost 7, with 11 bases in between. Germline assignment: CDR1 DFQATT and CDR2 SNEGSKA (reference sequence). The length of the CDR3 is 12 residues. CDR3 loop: CSASLPSNTQYF. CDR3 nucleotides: TGCAGTGCTAGTCTACCGTCAAATACGCAGTATTTT.

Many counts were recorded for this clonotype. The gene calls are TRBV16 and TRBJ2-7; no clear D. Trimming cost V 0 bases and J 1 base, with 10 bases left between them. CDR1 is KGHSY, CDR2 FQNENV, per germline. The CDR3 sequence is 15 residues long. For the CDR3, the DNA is TGTGCCAGCAGCCAATCTGTTACAGAGTCCTACGAGCAGTACTTC. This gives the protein CASSQSVTESYEQYF.

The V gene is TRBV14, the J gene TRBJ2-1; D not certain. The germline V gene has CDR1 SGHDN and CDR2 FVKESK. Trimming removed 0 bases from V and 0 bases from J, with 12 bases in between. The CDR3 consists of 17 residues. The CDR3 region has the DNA TGTGCCAGCAGCCAAGATGCTGTACTTAGCTCCTACAATGAGCAGTTCTTC. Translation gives CASSQDAVLSSYNEQFF.

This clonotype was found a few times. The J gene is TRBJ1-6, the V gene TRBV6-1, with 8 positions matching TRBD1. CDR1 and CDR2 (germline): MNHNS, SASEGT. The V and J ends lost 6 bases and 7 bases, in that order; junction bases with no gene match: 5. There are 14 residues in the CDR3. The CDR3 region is CASSDRGSNSPLHF. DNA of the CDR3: TGTGCCAGCAGCGACAGGGGAAGCAATTCACCCCTCCACTTT.

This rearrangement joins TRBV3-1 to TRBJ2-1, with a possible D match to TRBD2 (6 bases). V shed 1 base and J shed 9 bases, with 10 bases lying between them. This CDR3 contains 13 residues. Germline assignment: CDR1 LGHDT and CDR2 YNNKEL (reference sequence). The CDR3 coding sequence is TGTGCCAGCAGCCAAGTGTCGGAGGGTGAGCAGTTCTTC. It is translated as CASSQVSEGEQFF.

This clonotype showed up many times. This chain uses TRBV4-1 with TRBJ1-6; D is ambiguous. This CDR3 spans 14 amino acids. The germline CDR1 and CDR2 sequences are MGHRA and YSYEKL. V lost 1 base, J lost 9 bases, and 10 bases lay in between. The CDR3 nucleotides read TGCGCCAGCAGCCAAGGGGTCCCCGCTTCACCCCTCCACTTT. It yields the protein CASSQGVPASPLHF.

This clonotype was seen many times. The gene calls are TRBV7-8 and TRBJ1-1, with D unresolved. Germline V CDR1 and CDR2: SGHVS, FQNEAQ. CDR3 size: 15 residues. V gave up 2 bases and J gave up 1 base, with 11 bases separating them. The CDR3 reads CASSLRVPSNTEAFF. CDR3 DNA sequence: TGTGCCAGCAGCTTAAGAGTCCCTTCGAACACTGAAGCTTTCTTT.

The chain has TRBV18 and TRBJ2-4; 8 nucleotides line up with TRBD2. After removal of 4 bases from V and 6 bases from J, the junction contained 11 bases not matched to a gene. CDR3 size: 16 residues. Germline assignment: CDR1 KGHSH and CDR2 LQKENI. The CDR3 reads CASSLRLAPFRNIQYF. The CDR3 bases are TGTGCCAGCTCACTCCGACTAGCGCCTTTTAGAAACATTCAGTACTTC.

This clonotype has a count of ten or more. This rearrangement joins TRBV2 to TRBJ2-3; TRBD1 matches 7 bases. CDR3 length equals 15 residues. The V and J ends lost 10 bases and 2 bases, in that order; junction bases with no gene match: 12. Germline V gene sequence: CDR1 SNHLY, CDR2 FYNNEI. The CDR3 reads CATRPGQASTDTQYF. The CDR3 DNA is TGTGCCACGCGCCCCGGACAGGCGTCCACAGATACGCAGTATTTT. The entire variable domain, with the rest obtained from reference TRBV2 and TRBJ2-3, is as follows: EPEVTQTPSHQVTQMGQEVILRCVPISNHLYFYWYRQILGQKVEFLVSFYNNEISEKSEIFDDQFSVERPDGSNFTLKIRSTKLEDSAMYFCATRPGQASTDTQYFGPGTRLTVL.

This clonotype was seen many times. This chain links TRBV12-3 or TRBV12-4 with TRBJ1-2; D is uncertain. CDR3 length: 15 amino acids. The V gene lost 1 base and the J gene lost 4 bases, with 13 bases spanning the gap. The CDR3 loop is CASSLGDILIYGYTF. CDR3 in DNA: TGTGCCAGCAGTTTAGGCGACATTCTTATCTATGGCTACACCTTC.

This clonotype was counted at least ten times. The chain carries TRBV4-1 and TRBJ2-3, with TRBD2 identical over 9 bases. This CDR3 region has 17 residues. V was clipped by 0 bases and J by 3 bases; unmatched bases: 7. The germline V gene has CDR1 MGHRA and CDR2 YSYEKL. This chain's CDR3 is CASSQDDGGGETDTQYF. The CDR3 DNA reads TGCGCCAGCAGCCAAGATGACGGCGGGGGGGAAACAGATACGCAGTATTTT.

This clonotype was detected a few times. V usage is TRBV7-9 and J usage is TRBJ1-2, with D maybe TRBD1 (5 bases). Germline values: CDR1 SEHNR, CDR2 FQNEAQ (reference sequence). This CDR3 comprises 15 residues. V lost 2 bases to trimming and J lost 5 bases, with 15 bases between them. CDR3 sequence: CASSLTYGGVYGYTF. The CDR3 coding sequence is TGTGCCAGCAGCTTAACCTACGGAGGGGTTTATGGCTACACCTTC.

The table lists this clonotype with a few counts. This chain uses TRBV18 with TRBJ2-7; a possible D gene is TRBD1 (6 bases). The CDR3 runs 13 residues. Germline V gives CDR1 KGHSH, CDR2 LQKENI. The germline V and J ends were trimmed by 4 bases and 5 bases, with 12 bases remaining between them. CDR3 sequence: CASSQTGWDEQYV. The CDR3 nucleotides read TGTGCCAGCTCACAAACAGGGTGGGACGAGCAGTACGTC.

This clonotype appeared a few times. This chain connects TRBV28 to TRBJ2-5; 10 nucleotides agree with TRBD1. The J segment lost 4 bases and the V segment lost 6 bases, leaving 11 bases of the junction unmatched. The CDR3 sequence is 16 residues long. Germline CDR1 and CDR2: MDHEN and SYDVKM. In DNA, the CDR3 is TGTGCCAGCAGCTCCCCCCCCGGGACAGGGGTAGAGACCCAGTACTTC. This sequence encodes CASSSPPGTGVETQYF. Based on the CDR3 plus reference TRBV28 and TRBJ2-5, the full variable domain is DVKVTQSSRYLVKRTGEKVFLECVQDMDHENMFWYRQDPGLGLRLIYFSYDVKMKEKGDIPEGYSVSREKKERFSLILESASTNQTSMYLCASSSPPGTGVETQYFGPGTRLLVL.

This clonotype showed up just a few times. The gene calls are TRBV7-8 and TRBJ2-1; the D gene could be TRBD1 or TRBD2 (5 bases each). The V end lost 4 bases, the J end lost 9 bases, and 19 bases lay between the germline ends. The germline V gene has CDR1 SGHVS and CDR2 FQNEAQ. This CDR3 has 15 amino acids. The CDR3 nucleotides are TGTGCCAGCAGCTCCGACCGGGGCAGGGAGAGTGAGCAGTTCTTC. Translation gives CASSSDRGRESEQFF.

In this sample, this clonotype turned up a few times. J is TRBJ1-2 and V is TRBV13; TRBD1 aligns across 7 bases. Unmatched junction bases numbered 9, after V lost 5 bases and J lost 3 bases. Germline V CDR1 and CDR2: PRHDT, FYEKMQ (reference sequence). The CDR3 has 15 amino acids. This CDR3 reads CASSNSDRPYYGYTF. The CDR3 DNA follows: TGTGCCAGCAGCAATTCGGACAGGCCCTACTATGGCTACACCTTC.

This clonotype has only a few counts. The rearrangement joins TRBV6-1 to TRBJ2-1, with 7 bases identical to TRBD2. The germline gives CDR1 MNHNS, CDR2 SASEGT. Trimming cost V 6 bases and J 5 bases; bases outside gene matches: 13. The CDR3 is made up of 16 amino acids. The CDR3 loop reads CASSLRFREDHNEQFF. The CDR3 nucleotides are TGTGCCAGCAGCCTACGGTTTCGGGAGGACCACAATGAGCAGTTCTTC.

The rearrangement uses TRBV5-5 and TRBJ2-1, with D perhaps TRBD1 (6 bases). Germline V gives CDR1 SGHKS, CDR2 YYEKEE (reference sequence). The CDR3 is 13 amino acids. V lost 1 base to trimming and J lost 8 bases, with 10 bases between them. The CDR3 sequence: CASSLWGQDEQFF. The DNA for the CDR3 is TGTGCCAGCAGCTTGTGGGGGCAAGATGAGCAGTTCTTC.

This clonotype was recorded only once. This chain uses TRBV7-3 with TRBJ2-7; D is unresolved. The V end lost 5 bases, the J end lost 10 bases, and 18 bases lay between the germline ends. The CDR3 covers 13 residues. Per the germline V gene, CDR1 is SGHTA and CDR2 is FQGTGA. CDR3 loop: CASSPMHRHLQYF. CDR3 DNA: TGTGCCAGCAGCCCGATGCATAGACATCTTCAGTACTTC. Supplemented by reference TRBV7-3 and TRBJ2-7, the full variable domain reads GAGVSQTPSNKVTEKGKYVELRCDPISGHTALYWYRQSLGQGPEFLIYFQGTGAADDSGLPNDRFFAVRPEGSVSTLKIQRTERGDSAVYLCASSPMHRHLQYFGPGTRLTVT.

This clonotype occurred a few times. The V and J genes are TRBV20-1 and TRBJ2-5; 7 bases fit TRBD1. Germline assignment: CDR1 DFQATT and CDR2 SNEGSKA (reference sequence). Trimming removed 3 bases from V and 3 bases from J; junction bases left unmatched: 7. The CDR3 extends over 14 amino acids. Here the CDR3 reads CSASQDQGEETQYF. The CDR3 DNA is TGCAGTGCTAGTCAAGACCAGGGGGAAGAGACCCAGTACTTC.

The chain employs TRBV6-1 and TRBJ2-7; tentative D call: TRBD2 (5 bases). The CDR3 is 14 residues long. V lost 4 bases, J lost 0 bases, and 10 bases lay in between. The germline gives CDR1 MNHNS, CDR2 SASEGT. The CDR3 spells CASSAQDYSYEQYV. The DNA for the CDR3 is TGTGCCAGCAGTGCCCAAGACTACTCCTACGAGCAGTACGTC.

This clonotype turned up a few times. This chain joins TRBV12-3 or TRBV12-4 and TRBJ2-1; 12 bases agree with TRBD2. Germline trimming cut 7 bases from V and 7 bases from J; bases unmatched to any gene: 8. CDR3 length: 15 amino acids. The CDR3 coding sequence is TGTGCCAGCACCCGGGGTACTAGCGGGGGGAATGAGCAGTTCTTC. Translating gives CASTRGTSGGNEQFF.

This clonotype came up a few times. The CDR3: CASSLTPGGQSGYTF. For the CDR3, the DNA is TGTGCCAGCAGTCTTACCCCTGGGGGACAAAGTGGCTACACCTTC. V usage is TRBV12-3 or TRBV12-4 and J usage is TRBJ1-2; D might be TRBD1 (6 bases). The CDR3 has 15 amino acids. V shed 5 bases and J shed 7 bases, with 20 bases lying between them.